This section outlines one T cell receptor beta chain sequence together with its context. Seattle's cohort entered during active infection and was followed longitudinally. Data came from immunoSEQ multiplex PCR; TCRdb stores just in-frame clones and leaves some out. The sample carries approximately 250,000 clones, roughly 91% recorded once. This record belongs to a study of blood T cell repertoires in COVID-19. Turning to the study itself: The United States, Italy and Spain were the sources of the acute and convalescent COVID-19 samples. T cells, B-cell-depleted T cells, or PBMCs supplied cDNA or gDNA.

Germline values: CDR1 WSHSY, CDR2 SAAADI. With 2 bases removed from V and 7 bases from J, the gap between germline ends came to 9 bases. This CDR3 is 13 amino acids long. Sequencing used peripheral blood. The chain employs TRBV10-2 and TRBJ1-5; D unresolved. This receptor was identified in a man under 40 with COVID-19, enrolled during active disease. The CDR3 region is CASSEVGGQPQHF. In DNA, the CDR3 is TGCGCCAGCAGTGAGGTCGGCGGACAGCCCCAGCATTTT.